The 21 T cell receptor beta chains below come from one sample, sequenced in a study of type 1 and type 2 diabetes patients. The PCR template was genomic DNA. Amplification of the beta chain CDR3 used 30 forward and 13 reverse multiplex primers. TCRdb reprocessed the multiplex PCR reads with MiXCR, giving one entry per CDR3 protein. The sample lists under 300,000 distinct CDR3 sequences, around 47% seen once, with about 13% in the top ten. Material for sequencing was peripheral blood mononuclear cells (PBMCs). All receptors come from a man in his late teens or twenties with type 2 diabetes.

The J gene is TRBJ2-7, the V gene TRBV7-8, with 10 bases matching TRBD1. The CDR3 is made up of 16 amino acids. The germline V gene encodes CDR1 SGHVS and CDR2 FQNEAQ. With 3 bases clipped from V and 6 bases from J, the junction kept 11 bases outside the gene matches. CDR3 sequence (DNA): TGTGCCAGCAGCTTTGAGACAGGGGGCGCGGAGGCCGAGCAGTACTTC. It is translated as CASSFETGGAEAEQYF.

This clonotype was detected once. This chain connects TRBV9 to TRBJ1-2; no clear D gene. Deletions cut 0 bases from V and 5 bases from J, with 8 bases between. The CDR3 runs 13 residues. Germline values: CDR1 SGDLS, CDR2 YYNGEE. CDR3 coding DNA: TGTGCCAGCAGCGTAGGCCTGAAATATGGCTACACCTTC. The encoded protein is CASSVGLKYGYTF.

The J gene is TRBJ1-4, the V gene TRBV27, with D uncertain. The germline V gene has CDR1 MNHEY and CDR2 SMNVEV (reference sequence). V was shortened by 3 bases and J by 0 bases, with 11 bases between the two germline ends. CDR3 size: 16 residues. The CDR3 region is CASSFLSGATNEKLFF. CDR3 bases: TGTGCCAGCAGTTTTCTGTCCGGAGCAACTAATGAAAAACTGTTTTTT. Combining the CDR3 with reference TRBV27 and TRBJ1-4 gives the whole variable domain EAQVTQNPRYLITVTGKKLTVTCSQNMNHEYMSWYRQDPGLGLRQIYYSMNVEVTDKGDVPEGYKVSRKEKRNFPLILESPSPNQTSLYFCASSFLSGATNEKLFFGSGTQLSVL.

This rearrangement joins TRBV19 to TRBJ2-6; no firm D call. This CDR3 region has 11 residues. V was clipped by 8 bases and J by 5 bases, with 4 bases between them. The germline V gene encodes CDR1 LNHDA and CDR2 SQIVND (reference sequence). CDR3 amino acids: CASSWANVLTF. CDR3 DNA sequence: TGTGCCAGTTCGTGGGCCAACGTCCTGACTTTC.

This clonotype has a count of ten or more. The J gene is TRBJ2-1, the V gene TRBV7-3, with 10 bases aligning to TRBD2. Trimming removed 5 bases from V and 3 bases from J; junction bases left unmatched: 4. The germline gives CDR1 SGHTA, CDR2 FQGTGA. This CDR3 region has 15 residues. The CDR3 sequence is CASSQGLASYNEQFF. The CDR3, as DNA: TGTGCCAGCAGCCAGGGACTAGCGAGCTACAATGAGCAGTTCTTC.

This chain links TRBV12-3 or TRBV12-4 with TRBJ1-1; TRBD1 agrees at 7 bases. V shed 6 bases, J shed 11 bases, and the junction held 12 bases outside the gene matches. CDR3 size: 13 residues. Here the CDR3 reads CASSLPTGEKAFF. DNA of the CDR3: TGTGCCAGCAGCCTCCCTACAGGGGAGAAGGCTTTCTTT.

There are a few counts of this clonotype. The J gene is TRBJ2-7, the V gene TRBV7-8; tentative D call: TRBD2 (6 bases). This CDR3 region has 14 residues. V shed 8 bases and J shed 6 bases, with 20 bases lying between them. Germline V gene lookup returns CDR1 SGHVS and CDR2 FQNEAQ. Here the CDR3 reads CASETSVLGGEQYF. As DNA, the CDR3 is TGTGCCAGCGAAACTTCAGTGCTGGGGGGCGAGCAGTACTTC.

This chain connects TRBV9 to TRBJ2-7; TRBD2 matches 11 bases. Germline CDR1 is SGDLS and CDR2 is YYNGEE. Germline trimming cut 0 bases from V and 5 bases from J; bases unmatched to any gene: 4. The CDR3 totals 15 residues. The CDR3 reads CASSVGSGRADEQYF. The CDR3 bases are TGTGCCAGCAGCGTAGGTAGCGGGAGGGCAGACGAGCAGTACTTC.

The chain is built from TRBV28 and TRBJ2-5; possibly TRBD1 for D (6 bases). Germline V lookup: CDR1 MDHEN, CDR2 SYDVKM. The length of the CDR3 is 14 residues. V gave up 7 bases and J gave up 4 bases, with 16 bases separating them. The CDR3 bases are TGTGCCAGCACTCATGAGGGGGTACCAGAGACCCAGTACTTC. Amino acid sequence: CASTHEGVPETQYF.

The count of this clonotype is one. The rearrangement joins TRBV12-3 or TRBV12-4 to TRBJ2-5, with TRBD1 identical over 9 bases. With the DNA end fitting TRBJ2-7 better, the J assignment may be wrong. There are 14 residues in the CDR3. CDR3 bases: TGTGCCAGCAGTCCCGGGACAGGGATGGGCGAGCAGTACTTC. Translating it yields CASSPGTGMGEQYF.

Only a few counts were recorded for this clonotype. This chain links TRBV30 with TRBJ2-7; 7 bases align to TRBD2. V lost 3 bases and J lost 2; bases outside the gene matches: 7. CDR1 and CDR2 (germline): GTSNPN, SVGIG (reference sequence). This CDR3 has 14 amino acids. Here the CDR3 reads CAWRRGGSAYEQYF. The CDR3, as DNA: TGTGCCTGGAGACGGGGAGGGTCGGCCTACGAGCAGTACTTC.

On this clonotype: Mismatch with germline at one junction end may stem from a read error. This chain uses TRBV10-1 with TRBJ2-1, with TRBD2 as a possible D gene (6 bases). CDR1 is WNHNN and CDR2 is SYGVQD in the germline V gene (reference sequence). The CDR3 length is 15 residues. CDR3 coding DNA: TGCGCCAGCAGTGACCCGTTGGGGGGTCACAATGAGCAGTCCTTC. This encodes CASSDPLGGHNEQSF.

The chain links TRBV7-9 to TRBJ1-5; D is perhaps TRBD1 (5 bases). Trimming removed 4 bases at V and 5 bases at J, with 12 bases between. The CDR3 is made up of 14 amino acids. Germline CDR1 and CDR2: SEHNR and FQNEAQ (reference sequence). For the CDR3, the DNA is TGTGCCAGCAGCTCCCTTTTAGGGGATCAGCCCCAGCATTTT. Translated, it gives CASSSLLGDQPQHF.

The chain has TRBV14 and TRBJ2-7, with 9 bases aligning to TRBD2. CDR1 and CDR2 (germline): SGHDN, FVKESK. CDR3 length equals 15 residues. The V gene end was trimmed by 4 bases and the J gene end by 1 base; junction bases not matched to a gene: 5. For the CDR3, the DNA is TGTGCCAGCAGCCGAGGACTAGCGCAATCCTACGAGCAGTACTTC. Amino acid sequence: CASSRGLAQSYEQYF.

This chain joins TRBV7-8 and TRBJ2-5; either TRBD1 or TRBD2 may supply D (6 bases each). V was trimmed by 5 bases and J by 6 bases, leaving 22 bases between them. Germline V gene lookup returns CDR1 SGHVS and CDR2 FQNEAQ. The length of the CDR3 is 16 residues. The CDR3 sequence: CASSPRGGRSGKTQYF. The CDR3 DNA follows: TGTGCCAGCAGCCCCCGTGGGGGGCGCAGTGGAAAGACCCAGTACTTC.

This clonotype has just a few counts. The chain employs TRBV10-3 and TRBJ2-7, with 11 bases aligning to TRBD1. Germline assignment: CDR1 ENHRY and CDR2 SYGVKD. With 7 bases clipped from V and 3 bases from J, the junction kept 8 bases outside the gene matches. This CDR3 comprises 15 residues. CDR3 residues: CAIKNPGTGGYEQYF. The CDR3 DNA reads TGTGCCATCAAAAACCCCGGGACAGGGGGCTACGAGCAGTACTTC.

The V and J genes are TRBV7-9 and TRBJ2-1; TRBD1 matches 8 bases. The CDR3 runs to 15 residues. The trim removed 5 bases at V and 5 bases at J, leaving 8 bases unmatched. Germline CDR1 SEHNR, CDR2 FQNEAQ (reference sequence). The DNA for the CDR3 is TGTGCCAGCAGCCCTCGGACAGGGATAAACAATGAGCAGTTCTTC. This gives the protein CASSPRTGINNEQFF.

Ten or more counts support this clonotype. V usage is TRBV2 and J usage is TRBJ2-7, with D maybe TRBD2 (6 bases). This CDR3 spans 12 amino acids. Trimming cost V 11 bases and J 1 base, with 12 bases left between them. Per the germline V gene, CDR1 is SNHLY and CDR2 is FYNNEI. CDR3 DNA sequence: TGTGCCGGCGGGGAAAGATCCTACGAGCAGTACTTC. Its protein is CAGGERSYEQYF.

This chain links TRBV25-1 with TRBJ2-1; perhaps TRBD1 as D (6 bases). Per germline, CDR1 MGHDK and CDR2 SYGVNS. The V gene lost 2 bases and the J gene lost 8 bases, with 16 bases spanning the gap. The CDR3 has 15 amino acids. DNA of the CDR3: TGTGCCAGCAGTGAACCGACAGGTCGAGACGATGAGCAGTTCTTC. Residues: CASSEPTGRDDEQFF.

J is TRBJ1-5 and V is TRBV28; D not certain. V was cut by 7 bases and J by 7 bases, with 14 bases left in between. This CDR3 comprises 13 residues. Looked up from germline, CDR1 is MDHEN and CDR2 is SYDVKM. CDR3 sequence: CASTVTRWQPQHF. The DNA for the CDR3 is TGTGCCAGCACTGTTACCCGTTGGCAGCCCCAGCATTTT. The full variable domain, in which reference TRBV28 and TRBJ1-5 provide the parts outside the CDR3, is DVKVTQSSRYLVKRTGEKVFLECVQDMDHENMFWYRQDPGLGLRLIYFSYDVKMKEKGDIPEGYSVSREKKERFSLILESASTNQTSMYLCASTVTRWQPQHFGDGTRLSIL.

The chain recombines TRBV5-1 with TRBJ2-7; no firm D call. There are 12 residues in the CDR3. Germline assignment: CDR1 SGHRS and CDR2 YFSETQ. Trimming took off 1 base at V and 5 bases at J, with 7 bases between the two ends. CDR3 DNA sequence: TGCGCCAGCAGCTTGTTATTTGACGAGCAGTACTTC. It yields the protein CASSLLFDEQYF.